The TCR beta chain under discussion was sequenced for a study of regulatory T cells in long-lasting Graves disease. Broader study findings: Sampling was limited to peripheral blood rather than thyroid tissue. When disease was persistent, TRBV28, TRBJ1-2 and TRBJ2-5 were the favored segments.

Notes on this clonotype: What it recognizes is unknown.

CDR3 regions were amplified by Arm-PCR using iRepertoire HTBI primers to build TCR beta libraries. One entry per CDR3 protein results from TCRdb running MiXCR on the multiplex PCR reads. Of hundreds of thousands of distinct CDR3 sequences in the sample, approximately 15% were seen once. Unmatched junction bases numbered 6, after V lost 5 bases and J lost 4 bases. Germline-derived CDR1 and CDR2 are LNHNV and YYDKDF (reference sequence). This CDR3 has 15 amino acids. Described time point: newly diagnosed GD, antithyroid drugs for less than 3 months. PBMC RNA served as the TCR library source. A further study also used this sample, focusing on T cells in Graves' hyperthyroidism and ophthalmopathy.

The V gene is TRBV15, the J gene TRBJ2-3, with 10 positions matching TRBD2. This TCR was recovered from a woman in her 30s with Graves disease. This specimen consisted of peripheral blood mononuclear cells (PBMCs), obtained at new diagnosis, from a patient treated with antithyroid drugs. The CDR3 is CATSSSGRGADTQYF. The CDR3, as DNA: TGTGCCACCAGCTCGAGCGGGAGGGGGGCAGATACGCAGTATTTT.